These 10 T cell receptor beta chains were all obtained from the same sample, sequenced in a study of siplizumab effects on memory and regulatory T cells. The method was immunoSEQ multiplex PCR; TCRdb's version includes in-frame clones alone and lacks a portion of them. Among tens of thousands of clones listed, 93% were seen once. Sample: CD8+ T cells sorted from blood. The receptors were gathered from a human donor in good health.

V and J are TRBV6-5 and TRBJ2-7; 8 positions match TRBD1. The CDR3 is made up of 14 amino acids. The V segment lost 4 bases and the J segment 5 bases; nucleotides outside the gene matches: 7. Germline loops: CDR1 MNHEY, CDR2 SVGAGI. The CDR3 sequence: CASSFRTGPNEQYF. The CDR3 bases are TGTGCCAGCAGTTTCCGGACAGGGCCAAACGAGCAGTACTTC.

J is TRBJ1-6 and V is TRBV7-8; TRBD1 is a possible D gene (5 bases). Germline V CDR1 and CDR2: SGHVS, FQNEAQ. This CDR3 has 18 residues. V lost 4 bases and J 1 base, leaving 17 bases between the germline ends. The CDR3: CASSWESRVESYNSPLHF. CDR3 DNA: TGTGCCAGCAGCTGGGAGAGCAGGGTGGAATCCTATAATTCACCCCTCCACTTT.

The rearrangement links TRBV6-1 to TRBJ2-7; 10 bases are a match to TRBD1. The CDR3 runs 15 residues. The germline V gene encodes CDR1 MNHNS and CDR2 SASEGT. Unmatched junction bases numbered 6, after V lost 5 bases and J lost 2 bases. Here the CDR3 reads CASSPRDRGAYEQYF. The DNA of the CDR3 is TGTGCCAGCAGTCCCCGGGACAGGGGAGCCTACGAGCAGTACTTC.

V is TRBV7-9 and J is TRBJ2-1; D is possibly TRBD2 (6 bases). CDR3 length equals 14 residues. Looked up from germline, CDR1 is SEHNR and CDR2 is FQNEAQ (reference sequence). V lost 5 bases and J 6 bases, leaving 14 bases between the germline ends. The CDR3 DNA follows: TGTGCCAGCAGCCCTGAACTAGCCCCCAATGAGCAGTTCTTC. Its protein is CASSPELAPNEQFF.

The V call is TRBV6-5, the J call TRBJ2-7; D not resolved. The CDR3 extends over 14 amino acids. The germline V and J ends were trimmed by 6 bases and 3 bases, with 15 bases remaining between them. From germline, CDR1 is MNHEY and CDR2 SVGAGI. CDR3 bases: TGTGCCAGCAGCCACGCCGGCGCCCACTACGAGCAGTACTTC. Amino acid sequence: CASSHAGAHYEQYF.

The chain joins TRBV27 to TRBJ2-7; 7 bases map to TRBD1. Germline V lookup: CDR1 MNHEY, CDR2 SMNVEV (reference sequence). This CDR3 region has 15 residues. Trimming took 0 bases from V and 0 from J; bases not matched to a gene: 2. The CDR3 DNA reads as TGTGCCAGCAGTTTATCAAGGGGGCTCTCCTACGAGCAGTACTTC. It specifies CASSLSRGLSYEQYF.

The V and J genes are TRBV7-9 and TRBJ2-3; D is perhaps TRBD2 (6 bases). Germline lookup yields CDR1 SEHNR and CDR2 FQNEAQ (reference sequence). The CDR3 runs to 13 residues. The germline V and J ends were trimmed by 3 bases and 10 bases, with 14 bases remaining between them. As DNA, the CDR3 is TGTGCCAGCAGCTTGACTTTGAGGGACTCGCAGTATTTT. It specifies CASSLTLRDSQYF.

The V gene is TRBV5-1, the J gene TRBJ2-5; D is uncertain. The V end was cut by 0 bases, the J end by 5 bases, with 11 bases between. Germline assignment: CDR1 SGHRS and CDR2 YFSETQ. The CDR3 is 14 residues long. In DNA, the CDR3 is TGCGCCAGCAGCTTGGAAGGGTCGGTGGAGACCCAGTACTTC. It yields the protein CASSLEGSVETQYF.

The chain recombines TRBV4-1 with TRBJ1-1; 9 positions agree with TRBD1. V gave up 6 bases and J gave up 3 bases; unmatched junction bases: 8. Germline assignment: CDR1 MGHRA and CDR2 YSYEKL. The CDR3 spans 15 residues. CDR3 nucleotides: TGCGCCAGCAGAAACAATCGGGACAGGGACACTGAAGCTTTCTTT. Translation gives CASRNNRDRDTEAFF.

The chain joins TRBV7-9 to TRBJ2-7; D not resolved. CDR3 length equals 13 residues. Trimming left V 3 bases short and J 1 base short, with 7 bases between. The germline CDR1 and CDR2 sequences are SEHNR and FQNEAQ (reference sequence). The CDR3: CASSFGESYEQYF. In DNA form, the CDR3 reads TGTGCCAGCAGCTTTGGGGAATCCTACGAGCAGTACTTC.